The next 9 T cell receptor beta chains were all read from a single sample in a study of blood T cells in healthy people across ages. A J-beta primer mix and a sample-barcoded 5' primer were used in a second PCR of roughly 6 to 11 cycles. TCRdb called the 5' RACE reads again in MiXCR, with one record for every CDR3 protein. The repertoire holds fewer than 1,200,000 distinct CDR3 sequences, with approximately 25% as singletons. The same data also went into a second study, on T cells of mothers and their children.

The material sequenced was blood. These receptors all come from a girl aged 2 to 10 in good health.

The V and J genes are TRBV20-1 and TRBJ2-3, with a weak D call TRBD1 (5 bases). Trimming shortened V by 5 bases and J by 1 base, and 10 bases separated the two germline ends. The CDR3 is 13 amino acids. Germline CDR1 reads DFQATT; CDR2 reads SNEGSKA (reference sequence). The CDR3 region is CSAPDTRTDTQYF. Written as DNA, the CDR3 is TGCAGTGCTCCGGACACTCGCACAGATACGCAGTATTTT.

The chain employs TRBV7-2 and TRBJ2-3; D is unresolved. V was shortened by 2 bases and J by 6 bases, with 15 bases between the two germline ends. CDR1 and CDR2 from the germline V gene are SGHTA and FQGNSA. This CDR3 region has 15 residues. The CDR3 protein is CASSLTVGLGDTQYF. CDR3 in DNA: TGTGCCAGCAGCTTAACGGTGGGCCTTGGGGATACGCAGTATTTT.

The chain uses TRBV7-2 and TRBJ2-5; tentatively, D is TRBD2 (5 bases). This CDR3 is built from 19 residues. The V end was cut by 9 bases, the J end by 2 bases, with 31 bases between. From germline, CDR1 is SGHTA and CDR2 FQGNSA. CDR3 nucleotide sequence: TGTGCCAGTGGGCGGCCAGCGGACTCGGCCCGTCTAATACAAGAGACCCAGTACTTC. It is translated as CASGRPADSARLIQETQYF.

V is TRBV27 and J is TRBJ1-4; the D gene is possibly TRBD1 (6 bases). The CDR3 is made up of 15 amino acids. CDR1 and CDR2 from the germline V gene are MNHEY and SMNVEV (reference sequence). The ends were cut back, 1 base at V and 4 bases at J, with 10 bases in the middle. The CDR3 region has the DNA TGTGCCAGCAGTTTATTGGGGGCTGTTAATGAAAAACTGTTTTTT. Translated: CASSLLGAVNEKLFF.

This clonotype is a singleton in its sample. The CDR3 does not close with the conserved phenylalanine or tryptophan, likely indicating a read error. This sequence joins TRBV20-1 and TRBJ2-1; no firm D call. In germline, CDR1 is DFQATT, CDR2 SNEGSKA (reference sequence). Trimming left V 6 bases short and J 10 bases short, with 7 bases between. CDR3 length: 9 amino acids. The CDR3 coding sequence is TGCAGTGCGGGAAGGGAGCAGTTCCTC. Protein product: CSAGREQFL.

V usage is TRBV20-1 and J usage is TRBJ1-1; tentatively, D is TRBD1 (6 bases). V was shortened by 5 bases and J by 1 base, with 17 bases between the two germline ends. Germline lookup yields CDR1 DFQATT and CDR2 SNEGSKA (reference sequence). The CDR3 is 15 residues long. CDR3 DNA sequence: TGCAGTGCTGCCGGACAGCGCCAATGGAACACTGAAGCTTTCTTT. Translating it yields CSAAGQRQWNTEAFF.

This clonotype has a handful of counts. The gene calls are TRBV2 and TRBJ2-7, with D perhaps matching TRBD1 (5 bases). This CDR3 is built from 15 residues. The germline V gene has CDR1 SNHLY and CDR2 FYNNEI. V was trimmed by 10 bases and J by 0 bases, leaving 19 bases between them. CDR3 coding DNA: TGTGCCAACAAAAGGGGCAGCCCAAGCTCCTACGAGCAGTACTTC. Translated: CANKRGSPSSYEQYF.

The table lists this clonotype with many counts. This chain connects TRBV20-1 to TRBJ2-1, with 9 bases fitting TRBD2. Germline trimming cut 6 bases from V and 2 bases from J; bases unmatched to any gene: 2. Per germline, CDR1 DFQATT and CDR2 SNEGSKA (reference sequence). This CDR3 contains 13 residues. CDR3 loop: CSALAGAYNEQFF. The CDR3 DNA reads TGCAGTGCCTTAGCGGGGGCCTACAATGAGCAGTTCTTC.

This clonotype has just a few counts. V and J are TRBV7-2 and TRBJ2-7; possibly TRBD1 or TRBD2 for D (5 bases each). The last part of the DNA fits TRBJ2-1 better; the J call may be wrong. CDR1 and CDR2 (germline): SGHTA, FQGNSA. There are 13 residues in the CDR3. The CDR3 DNA sequence: TGTGCCAGCAGCACTAGGACGGCTTGGGGCCAGTTCTTC. It is translated as CASSTRTAWGQFF.